This TCR beta chain appears in the sequencing data of a study of blood T cell repertoires in COVID-19. Across the whole study: The analysed material was cDNA or gDNA that came from T cells, B-cell-depleted T cells, or PBMCs.

The protocol was immunoSEQ multiplex PCR, while the TCRdb copy is restricted to in-frame clones and leaves out a portion. Counted here are about 67,000 clones, 87% occurring once; the ten biggest clones make up around 7.9%. V lost 1 base and J lost 1, with 10 bases in between. Germline CDR1 reads SGHTA; CDR2 reads FQGNSA. The CDR3 is 15 residues long. V gene TRBV7-2 combines with J gene TRBJ2-5; tentatively, D is TRBD2 (5 bases). This TCR was sampled from a man aged 50-60 years with active COVID-19. Sequenced input: peripheral blood. Written as DNA, the CDR3 is TGTGCCAGCAGCTTAGTTGGGCTAGCCCAAGAGACCCAGTACTTC. Amino acid sequence: CASSLVGLAQETQYF.